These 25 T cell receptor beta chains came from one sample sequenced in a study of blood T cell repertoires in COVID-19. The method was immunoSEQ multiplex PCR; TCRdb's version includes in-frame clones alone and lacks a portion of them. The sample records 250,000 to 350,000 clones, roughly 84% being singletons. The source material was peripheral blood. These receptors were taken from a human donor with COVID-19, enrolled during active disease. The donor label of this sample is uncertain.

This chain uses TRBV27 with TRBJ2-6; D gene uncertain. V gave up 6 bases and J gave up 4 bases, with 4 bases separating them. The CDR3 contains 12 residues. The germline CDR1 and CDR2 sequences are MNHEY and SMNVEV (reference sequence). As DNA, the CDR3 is TGTGCCAGCAGGGGCGGGGCCAACGTCCTGACTTTC. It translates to CASRGGANVLTF.

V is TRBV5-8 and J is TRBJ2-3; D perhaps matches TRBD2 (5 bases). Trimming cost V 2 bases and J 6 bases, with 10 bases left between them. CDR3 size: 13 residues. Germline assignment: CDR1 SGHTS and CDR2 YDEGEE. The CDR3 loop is CASSLEGMDTQYF. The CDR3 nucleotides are TGTGCCAGCAGCTTAGAGGGTATGGATACGCAGTATTTT.

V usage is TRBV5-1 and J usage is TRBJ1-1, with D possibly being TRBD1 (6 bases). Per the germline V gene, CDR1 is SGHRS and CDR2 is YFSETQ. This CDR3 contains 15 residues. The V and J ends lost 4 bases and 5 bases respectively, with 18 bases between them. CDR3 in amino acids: CASSRNTGYGTEAFF. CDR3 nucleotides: TGCGCCAGCAGCAGGAACACAGGGTATGGGACTGAAGCTTTCTTT.

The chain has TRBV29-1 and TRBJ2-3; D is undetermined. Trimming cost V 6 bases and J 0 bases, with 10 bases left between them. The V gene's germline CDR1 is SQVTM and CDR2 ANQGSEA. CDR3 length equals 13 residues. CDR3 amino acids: CSVQAVSTDTQYF. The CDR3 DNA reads TGCAGCGTGCAGGCAGTTAGCACAGATACGCAGTATTTT.

CDR3 coding DNA: TGTGCCAGCAGTAAATTAGGGAGGGTCCAAGAGACCCAGTACTTC. Translation gives CASSKLGRVQETQYF. The V call is TRBV25-1, the J call TRBJ2-5, with 7 nucleotides matching TRBD2. Unmatched junction bases numbered 7, after V lost 5 bases and J lost 1 base. From germline, CDR1 is MGHDK and CDR2 SYGVNS. There are 15 residues in the CDR3.

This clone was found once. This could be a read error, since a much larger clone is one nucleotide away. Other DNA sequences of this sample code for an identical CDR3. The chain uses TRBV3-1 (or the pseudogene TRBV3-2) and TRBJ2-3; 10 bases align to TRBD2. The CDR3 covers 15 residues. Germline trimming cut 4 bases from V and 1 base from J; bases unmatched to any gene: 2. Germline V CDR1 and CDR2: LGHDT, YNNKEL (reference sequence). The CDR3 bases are TGTGCCAGCAGCCCCGGACTAGCGGGCACAGATACGCAGTATTTT. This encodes CASSPGLAGTDTQYF.

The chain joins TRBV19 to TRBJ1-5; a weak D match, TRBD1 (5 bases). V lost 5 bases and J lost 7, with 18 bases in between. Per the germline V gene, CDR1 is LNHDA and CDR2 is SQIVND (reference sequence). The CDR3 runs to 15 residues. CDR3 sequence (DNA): TGTGCCAGTAGTGCTTTGGTGGGGCGAGGACAGCCCCAGCATTTT. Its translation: CASSALVGRGQPQHF.

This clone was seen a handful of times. The chain's CDR3 is CASSLVFSFYNEQFF. The DNA for the CDR3 is TGTGCCAGCAGCTTAGTGTTCTCTTTCTACAATGAGCAGTTCTTC. The chain links TRBV11-2 to TRBJ2-1; D is ambiguous. The CDR3 totals 15 residues. V lost 1 base and J lost 3, with 10 bases in between. From germline, CDR1 is SGHAT and CDR2 FQNNGV.

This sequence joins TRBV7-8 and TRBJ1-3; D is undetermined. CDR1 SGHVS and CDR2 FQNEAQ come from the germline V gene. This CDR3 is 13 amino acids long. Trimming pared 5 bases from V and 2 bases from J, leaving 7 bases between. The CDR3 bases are TGTGCCAGCAGCCTGACTGCTGGAAACACCATATATTTT. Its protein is CASSLTAGNTIYF.

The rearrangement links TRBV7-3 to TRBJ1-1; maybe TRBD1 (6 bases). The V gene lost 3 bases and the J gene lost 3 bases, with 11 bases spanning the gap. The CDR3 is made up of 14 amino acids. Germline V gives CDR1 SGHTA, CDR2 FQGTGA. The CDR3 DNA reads TGTGCCAGCAGCTTTAATGGGGGCTACACTGAAGCTTTCTTT. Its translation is CASSFNGGYTEAFF.

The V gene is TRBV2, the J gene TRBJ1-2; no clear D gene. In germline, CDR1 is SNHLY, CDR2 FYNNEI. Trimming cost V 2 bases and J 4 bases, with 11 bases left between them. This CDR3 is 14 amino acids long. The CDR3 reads CASSERWLAYGYTF. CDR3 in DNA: TGTGCCAGCAGTGAAAGATGGCTGGCCTATGGCTACACCTTC.

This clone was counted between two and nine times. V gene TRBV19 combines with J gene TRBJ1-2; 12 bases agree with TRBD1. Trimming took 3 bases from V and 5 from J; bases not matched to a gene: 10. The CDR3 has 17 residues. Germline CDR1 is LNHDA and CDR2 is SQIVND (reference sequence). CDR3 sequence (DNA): TGTGCCAGTAGTATTCCCTCGGGACAGGGGGCAGGTTATGGCTACACCTTC. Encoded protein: CASSIPSGQGAGYGYTF.

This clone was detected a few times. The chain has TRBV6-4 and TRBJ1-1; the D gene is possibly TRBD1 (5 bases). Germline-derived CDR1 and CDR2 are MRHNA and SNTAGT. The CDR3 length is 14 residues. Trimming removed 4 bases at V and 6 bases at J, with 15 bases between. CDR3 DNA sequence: TGTGCCAGCAGTGTAGAGCGCGGGGACGCTGAAGCTTTCTTT. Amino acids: CASSVERGDAEAFF.

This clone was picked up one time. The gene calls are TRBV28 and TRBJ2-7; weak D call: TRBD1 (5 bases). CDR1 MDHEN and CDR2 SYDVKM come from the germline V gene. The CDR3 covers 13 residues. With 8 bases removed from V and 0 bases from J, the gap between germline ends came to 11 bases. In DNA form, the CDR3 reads TGTGCCAGCCGATTGGACACCTCCTACGAGCAGTACTTC. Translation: CASRLDTSYEQYF.

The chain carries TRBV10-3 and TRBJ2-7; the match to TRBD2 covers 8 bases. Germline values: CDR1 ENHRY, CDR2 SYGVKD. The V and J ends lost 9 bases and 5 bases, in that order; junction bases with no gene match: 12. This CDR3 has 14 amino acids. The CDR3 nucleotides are TGTGCCATAAGAAGCGGGACTAGGGCGGACGAGCAGTACTTC. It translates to CAIRSGTRADEQYF.

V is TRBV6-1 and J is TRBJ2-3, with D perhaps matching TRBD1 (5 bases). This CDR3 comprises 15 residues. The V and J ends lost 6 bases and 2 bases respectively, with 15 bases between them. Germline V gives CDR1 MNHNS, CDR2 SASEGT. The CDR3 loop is CASSLTWGPTDTQYF. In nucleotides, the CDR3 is TGTGCCAGCAGCTTAACTTGGGGCCCCACAGATACGCAGTATTTT.

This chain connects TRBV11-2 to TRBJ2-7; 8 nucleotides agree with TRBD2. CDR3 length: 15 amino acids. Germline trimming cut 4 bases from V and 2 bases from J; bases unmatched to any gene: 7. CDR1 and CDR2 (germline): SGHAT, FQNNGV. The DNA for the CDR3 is TGTGCCAGCAGCTGGGGGGGACTAGGGGCCTACGAGCAGTACTTC. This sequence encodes CASSWGGLGAYEQYF.

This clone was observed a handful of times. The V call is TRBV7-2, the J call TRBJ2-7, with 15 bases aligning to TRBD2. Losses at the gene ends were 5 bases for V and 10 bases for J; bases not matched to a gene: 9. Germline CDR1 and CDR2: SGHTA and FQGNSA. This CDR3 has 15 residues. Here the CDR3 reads CASSHTGTSGRLQYF. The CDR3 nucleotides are TGTGCCAGCAGCCACACCGGGACTAGCGGGAGGCTACAGTACTTC. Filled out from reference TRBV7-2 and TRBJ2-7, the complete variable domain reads GAGVSQSPSNKVTEKGKDVELRCDPISGHTALYWYRQSLGQGLEFLIYFQGNSAPDKSGLPSDRFSAERTGGSVSTLTIQRTQQEDSAVYLCASSHTGTSGRLQYFGPGTRLTVT.

Here the CDR3 reads CASSLASGRRYNEQFF. In nucleotides, the CDR3 is TGTGCCAGCAGCTTAGCGTCTGGACGGAGGTACAATGAGCAGTTCTTC. The V and J genes are TRBV7-2 and TRBJ2-1, with D perhaps TRBD2 (5 bases). CDR1 and CDR2 from the germline V gene are SGHTA and FQGNSA. This CDR3 is 16 amino acids long. V was trimmed by 0 bases and J by 4 bases, leaving 13 bases between them.

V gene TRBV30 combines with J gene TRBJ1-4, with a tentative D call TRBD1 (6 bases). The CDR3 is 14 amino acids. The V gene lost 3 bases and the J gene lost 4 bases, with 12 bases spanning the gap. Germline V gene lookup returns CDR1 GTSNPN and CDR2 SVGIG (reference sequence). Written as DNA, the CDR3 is TGTGCCTGGAGCCTCGGGGGGCATAATGAAAAACTGTTTTTT. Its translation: CAWSLGGHNEKLFF.

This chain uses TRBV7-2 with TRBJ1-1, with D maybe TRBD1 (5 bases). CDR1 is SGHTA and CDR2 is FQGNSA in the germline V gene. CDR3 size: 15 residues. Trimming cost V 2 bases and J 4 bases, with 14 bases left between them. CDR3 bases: TGTGCCAGCAGCTTAATCATGCGGGGGGGCACTGAAGCTTTCTTT. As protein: CASSLIMRGGTEAFF.

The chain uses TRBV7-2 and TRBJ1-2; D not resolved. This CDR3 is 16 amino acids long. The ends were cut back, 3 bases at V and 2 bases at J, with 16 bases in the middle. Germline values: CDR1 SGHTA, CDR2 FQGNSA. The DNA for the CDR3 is TGTGCCAGCAGCTTGAATCCTTTGGGAGCAAACTATGGCTACACCTTC. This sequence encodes CASSLNPLGANYGYTF.

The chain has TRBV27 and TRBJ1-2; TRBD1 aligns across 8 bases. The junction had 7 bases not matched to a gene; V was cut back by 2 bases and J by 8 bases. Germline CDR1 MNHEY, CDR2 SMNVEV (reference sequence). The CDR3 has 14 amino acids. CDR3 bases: TGTGCCAGCAGTTTAGGCAGGGGGCCCAGAGGCTACACCTTC. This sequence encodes CASSLGRGPRGYTF.

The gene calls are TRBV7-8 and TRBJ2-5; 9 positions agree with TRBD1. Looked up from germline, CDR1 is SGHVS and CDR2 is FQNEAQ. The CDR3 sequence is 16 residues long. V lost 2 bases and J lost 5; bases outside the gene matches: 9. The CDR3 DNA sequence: TGTGCCAGCAGCTTATACCGGACAGGACAGGGGGAGACCCAGTACTTC. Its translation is CASSLYRTGQGETQYF.

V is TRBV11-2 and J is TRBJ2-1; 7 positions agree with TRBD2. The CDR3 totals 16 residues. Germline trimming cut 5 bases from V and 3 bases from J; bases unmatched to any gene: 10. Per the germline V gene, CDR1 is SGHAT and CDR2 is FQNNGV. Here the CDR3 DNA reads TGTGCCAGCAGCCCCCCATGGAGCGGGAACTACAATGAGCAGTTCTTC. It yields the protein CASSPPWSGNYNEQFF. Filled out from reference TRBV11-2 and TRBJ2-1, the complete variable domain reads EAGVAQSPRYKIIEKRQSVAFWCNPISGHATLYWYQQILGQGPKLLIQFQNNGVVDDSQLPKDRFSAERLKGVDSTLKIQPAKLEDSAVYLCASSPPWSGNYNEQFFGPGTRLTVL.